This paragraph covers one T cell receptor (beta chain) sequence. Per the study methods: The authors estimated nucleated cell counts from reference gene primer amplification. Assay used: immunoSEQ multiplex PCR; TCRdb lists only in-frame clones, some missing. For V, J and clone size, that table is used; D and trimming come from the DNA. The data contain about 310,000 clones, 87% of them seen just once; the ten biggest clones take up roughly 2.3%. In germline, CDR1 is SGHKS, CDR2 YYEKEE (reference sequence). The CDR3 sequence is 14 residues long. With 5 bases clipped from V and 1 base from J, the junction kept 4 bases outside the gene matches. This sample is drawn from a study of blood T cell repertoires in COVID-19. Study overall: Samples of COVID-19 (acute and convalescent) were obtained from the United States, Italy and Spain. T cells, B-cell-depleted T cells, or PBMCs provided the cDNA or gDNA that served as material.

Sequenced: peripheral blood. The source of this sequence is a man in his late teens or twenties with active or convalescent COVID-19. V gene TRBV5-5 combines with J gene TRBJ2-7, with 9 bases aligning to TRBD2. CDR3 residues: CASSYGLASYEQYF. DNA of the CDR3: TGTGCCAGCAGTTACGGACTAGCGTCCTACGAGCAGTACTTC.